These 2 T cell receptor beta chains came from one sample sequenced in a study of identical twins. TCRdb re-analysed the 5' RACE reads in MiXCR, keeping a single row per CDR3 protein. The data hold under 250,000 distinct CDR3 sequences, with about 12% observed a single time. The same specimen was also included in a second study, on yellow fever vaccine responses in identical twins.

Sequenced input: memory (CD45RO+) T cells sorted from blood. The receptor source for this set is a woman aged 18-29 years in good health.

V usage is TRBV21-1 and J usage is TRBJ2-5; the listed D gene, TRBD2, was not tested against the DNA. TRBV21-1 is a known pseudogene. This CDR3 spans 16 amino acids. This CDR3 is CASRYPSGRVQETQYF. The CDR3 DNA follows: TGTGCCAGCAGATACCCTAGCGGGAGGGTACAAGAGACCCAGTACTTC.

This chain's CDR3 is CASSPVILAGVFEQYF. The CDR3, as DNA: TGTGCCAGCAGCCCAGTCATACTAGCGGGAGTCTTCGAGCAGTACTTC. The chain uses TRBV27 and TRBJ2-7; 11 bases fit TRBD2. The germline V gene has CDR1 MNHEY and CDR2 SMNVEV (reference sequence). The trim removed 6 bases at V and 6 bases at J, leaving 13 bases unmatched. CDR3 length equals 16 residues.